What follows is one TCR beta chain and its context. This clonotype was detected only a few times. Its antigen remains unidentified. Base qualities are not recorded, but no much larger clone differs from it by a single base. The data originate from a study of T cell repertoires in cytomegalovirus infection (dated by TCRdb to about 2019). A note on the overall study: Alongside well-studied HLA-B-restricted epitopes, the peptide stimulations were aimed at recently identified HLA-C-restricted CMV epitopes, whose presentation resists viral immunomodulation. Because public TCR beta signatures pointed to carriage of CMV infection together with the matching HLA type, the HLA type of each donor mattered for the analysis. The investigation overall reported the following: Cumulative frequency of public TCR beta family members discriminated carriers of CMV infection plus the relevant HLA type in this cohort and an independent approximately 340-donor cohort. In the ex vivo response, HLA-C-restricted CMV-specific TCR beta clonotypes were dominant, and in two of eight donors the single most frequent clonotype came from this HLA-C-restricted group.

The CDR3 contains 16 residues, cysteine and phenylalanine counted. Only CDR3 DNA remains: 48 bases, in frame from the first base. The germline ends are 12 bases apart after V is trimmed by 2 bases and J by 0 bases. CDR1 and CDR2 (MNHEY, SMNVEV) derive from the germline V gene (reference sequence). The sample's treatment or condition, from its label and the paper: in vitro stimulation with specific CMV peptide epitopes to enrich CMV-specific T cells. These reads were obtained on an Illumina HiSeq 1500. TCRdb cleaned the public reads at Q25 with fastp, built clones with MiXCR and kept in-frame beta chains. Each CDR3 protein gets just one entry, which takes the most common genes and DNA from the rows behind it. This sample gives about 900,000 distinct CDR3 sequences in total; about 33% of them show up just once. Clones ranked in the top ten supply 13% of the sample.

The sequence is built from TRBV27 and TRBJ2-3; no D segment can be confidently identified. The sequences come from cultured CD8+ T cells from PBMCs, collected from culture after CMV antigen stimulation. This receptor was obtained from a human donor in good health (CMV status not recorded). Some clones in this sample may be carry-over from other donors' samples. The DNA sequence is given as TGTGCCAGCAGTTTACTAGGCACCACTAGCACAGATACGCAGTATTTT. The resulting protein is CASSLLGTTSTDTQYF.